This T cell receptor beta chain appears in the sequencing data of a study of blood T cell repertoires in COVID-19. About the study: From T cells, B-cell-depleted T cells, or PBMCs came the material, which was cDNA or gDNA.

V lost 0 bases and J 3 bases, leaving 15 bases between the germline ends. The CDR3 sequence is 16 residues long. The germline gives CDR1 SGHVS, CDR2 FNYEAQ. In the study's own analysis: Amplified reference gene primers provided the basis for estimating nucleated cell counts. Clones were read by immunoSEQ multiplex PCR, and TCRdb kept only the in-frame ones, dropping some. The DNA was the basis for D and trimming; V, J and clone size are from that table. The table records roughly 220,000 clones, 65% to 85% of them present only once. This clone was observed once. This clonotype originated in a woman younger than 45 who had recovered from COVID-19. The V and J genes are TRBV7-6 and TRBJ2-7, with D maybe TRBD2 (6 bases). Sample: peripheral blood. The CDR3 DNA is TGTGCCAGCAGCTTAGCCGGGACTCCCGGAAACTACGAGCAGTACTTC. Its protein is CASSLAGTPGNYEQYF.